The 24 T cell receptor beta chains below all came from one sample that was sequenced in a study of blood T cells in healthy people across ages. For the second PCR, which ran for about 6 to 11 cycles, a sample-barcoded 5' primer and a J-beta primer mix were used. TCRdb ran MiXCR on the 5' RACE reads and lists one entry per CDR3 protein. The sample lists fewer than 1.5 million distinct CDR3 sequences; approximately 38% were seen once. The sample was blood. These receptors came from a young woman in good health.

The CDR3 is CASSPQRTDNEQFF. The CDR3 DNA is TGTGCCAGCTCACCACAAAGGACAGACAATGAGCAGTTCTTC. The chain couples TRBV18 to TRBJ2-1, with D perhaps TRBD1 (6 bases). The CDR3 length is 14 residues. Trimming left V 1 base short and J 5 bases short, with 9 bases between. Germline CDR1 is KGHSH and CDR2 is LQKENI.

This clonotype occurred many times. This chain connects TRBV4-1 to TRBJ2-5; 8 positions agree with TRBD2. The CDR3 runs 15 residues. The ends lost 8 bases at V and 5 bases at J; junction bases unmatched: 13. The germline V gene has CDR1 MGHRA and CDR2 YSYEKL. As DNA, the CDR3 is TGCGCCAGCGCGATTTTAGCGGGATCTGGGGAGACCCAGTACTTC. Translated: CASAILAGSGETQYF.

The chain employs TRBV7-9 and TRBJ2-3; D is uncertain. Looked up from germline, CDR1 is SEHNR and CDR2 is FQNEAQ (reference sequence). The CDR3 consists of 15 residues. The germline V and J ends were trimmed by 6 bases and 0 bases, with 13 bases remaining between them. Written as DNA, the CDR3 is TGTGCCAGCAGGCAATTGAATTATAGCACAGATACGCAGTATTTT. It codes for CASRQLNYSTDTQYF.

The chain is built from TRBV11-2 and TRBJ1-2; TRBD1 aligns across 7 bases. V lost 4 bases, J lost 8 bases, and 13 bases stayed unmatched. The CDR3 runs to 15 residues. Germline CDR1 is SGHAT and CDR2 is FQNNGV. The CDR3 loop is CASSSRTGLLGGYTF. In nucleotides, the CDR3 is TGTGCCAGCAGCTCGAGGACAGGCCTCCTTGGGGGCTACACCTTC.

Written as DNA, the CDR3 is TGTGCCAGCAGTGAATTTGTAGGACTAGCAGCTAGCACAGATACGCAGTATTTT. Amino acids: CASSEFVGLAASTDTQYF. The genes are TRBV6-1 and TRBJ2-3; TRBD2 aligns across 8 bases. This CDR3 comprises 18 residues. Germline V gene sequence: CDR1 MNHNS, CDR2 SASEGT. V dropped 2 bases and J dropped 0; count of bases not matched to a gene: 10.

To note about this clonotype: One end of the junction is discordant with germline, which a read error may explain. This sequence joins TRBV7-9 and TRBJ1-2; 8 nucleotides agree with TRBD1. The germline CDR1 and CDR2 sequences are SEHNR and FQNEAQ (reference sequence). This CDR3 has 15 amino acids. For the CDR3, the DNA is TGTGCCGGCAGCCCACGTAGCCAGGGGGCTCGAGGCTACACCTTC. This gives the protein CAGSPRSQGARGYTF.

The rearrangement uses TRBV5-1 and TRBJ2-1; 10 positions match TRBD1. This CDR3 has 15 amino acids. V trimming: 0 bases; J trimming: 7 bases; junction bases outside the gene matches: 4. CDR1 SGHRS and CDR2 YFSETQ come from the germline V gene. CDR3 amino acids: CASSLAGQGDNEQFF. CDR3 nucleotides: TGCGCCAGCAGCTTGGCCGGACAGGGGGATAATGAGCAGTTCTTC.

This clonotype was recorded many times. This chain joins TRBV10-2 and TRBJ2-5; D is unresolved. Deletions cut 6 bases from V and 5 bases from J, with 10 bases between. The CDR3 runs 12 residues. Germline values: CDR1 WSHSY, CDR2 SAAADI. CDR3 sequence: CASSPGAETQYF. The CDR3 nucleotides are TGCGCCAGCAGCCCCGGTGCGGAGACCCAGTACTTC.

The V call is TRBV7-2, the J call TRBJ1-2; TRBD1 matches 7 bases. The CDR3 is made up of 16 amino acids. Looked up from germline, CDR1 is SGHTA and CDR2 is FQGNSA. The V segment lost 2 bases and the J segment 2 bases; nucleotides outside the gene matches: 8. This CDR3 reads CASSLLQGRLNYGYTF. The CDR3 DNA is TGTGCCAGCAGCTTATTACAGGGGAGGCTGAACTATGGCTACACCTTC. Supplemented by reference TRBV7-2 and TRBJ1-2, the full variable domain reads GAGVSQSPSNKVTEKGKDVELRCDPISGHTALYWYRQSLGQGLEFLIYFQGNSAPDKSGLPSDRFSAERTGGSVSTLTIQRTQQEDSAVYLCASSLLQGRLNYGYTFGSGTRLTVV.

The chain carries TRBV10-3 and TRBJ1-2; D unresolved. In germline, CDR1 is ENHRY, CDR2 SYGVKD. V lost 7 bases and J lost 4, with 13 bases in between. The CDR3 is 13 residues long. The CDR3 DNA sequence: TGTGCCATCACCTCCGGGGAGCTCTATGGCTACACCTTC. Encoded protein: CAITSGELYGYTF.

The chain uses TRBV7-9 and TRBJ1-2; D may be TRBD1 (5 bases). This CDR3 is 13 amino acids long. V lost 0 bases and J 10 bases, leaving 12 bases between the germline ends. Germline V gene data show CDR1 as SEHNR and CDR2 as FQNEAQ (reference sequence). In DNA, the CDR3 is TGTGCCAGCAGCTTAGCGCATGCGGGGGACTACACCTTC. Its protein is CASSLAHAGDYTF. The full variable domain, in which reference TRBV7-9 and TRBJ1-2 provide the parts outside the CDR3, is DTGVSQNPRHKITKRGQNVTFRCDPISEHNRLYWYRQTLGQGPEFLTYFQNEAQLEKSRLLSDRFSAERPKGSFSTLEIQRTEQGDSAMYLCASSLAHAGDYTFGSGTRLTVV.

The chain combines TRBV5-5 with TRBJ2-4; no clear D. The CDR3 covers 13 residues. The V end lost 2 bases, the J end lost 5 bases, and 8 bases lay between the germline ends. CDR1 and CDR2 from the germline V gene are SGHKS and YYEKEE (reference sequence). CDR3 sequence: CASSLLDENIQYF. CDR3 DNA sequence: TGTGCCAGCAGCTTATTAGACGAAAACATTCAGTACTTC.

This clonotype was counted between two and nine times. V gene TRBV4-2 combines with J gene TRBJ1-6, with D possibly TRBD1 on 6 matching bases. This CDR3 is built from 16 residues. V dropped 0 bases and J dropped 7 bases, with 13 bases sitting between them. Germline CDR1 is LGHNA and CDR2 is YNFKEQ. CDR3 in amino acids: CASSQEGGQGNSPLHF. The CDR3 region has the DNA TGTGCCAGCAGCCAAGAGGGGGGTCAGGGGAATTCACCCCTCCACTTT.

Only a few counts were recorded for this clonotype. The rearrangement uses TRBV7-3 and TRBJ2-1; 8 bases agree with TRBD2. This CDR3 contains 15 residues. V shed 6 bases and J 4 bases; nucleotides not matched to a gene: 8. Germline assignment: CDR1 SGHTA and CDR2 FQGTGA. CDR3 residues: CASSSSGGRYNEQFF. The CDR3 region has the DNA TGTGCCAGCAGTTCCTCGGGGGGGAGGTACAATGAGCAGTTCTTC.

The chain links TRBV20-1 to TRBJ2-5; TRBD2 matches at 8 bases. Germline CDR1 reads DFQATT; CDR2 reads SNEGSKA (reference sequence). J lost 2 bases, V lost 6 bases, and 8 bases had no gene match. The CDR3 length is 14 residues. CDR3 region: CSATIAGNQETQYF. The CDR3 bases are TGCAGTGCAACTATAGCGGGGAATCAAGAGACCCAGTACTTC.

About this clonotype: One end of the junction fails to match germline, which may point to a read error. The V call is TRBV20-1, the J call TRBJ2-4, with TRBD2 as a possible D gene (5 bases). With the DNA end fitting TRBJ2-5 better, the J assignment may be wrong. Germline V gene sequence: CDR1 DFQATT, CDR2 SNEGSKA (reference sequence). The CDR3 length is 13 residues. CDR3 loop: CGARVEVQETQYF. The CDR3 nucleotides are TGCGGTGCTAGAGTGGAGGTCCAAGAGACCCAGTACTTC.

As DNA, the CDR3 is TGCAGTGCTAGGCCACAGTCAACTAATGAAAAACTGTTTTTT. This sequence encodes CSARPQSTNEKLFF. The V call is TRBV20-1, the J call TRBJ1-4; D not resolved. Germline-derived CDR1 and CDR2 are DFQATT and SNEGSKA (reference sequence). This CDR3 has 14 amino acids. V lost 3 bases and J 0 bases, leaving 8 bases between the germline ends.

The CDR3 nucleotides are TGTGCCAGCAGCCAACGTTTAGGTTCAGAGACCCAGTACTTC. It translates to CASSQRLGSETQYF. The chain combines TRBV14 with TRBJ2-5; no clear D gene. Trimming pared 2 bases from V and 4 bases from J, leaving 11 bases between. CDR3 size: 14 residues. Per the germline V gene, CDR1 is SGHDN and CDR2 is FVKESK.

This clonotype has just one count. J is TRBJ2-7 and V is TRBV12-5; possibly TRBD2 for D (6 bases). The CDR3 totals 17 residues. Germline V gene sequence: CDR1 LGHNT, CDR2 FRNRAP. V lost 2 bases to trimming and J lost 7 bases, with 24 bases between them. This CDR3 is CASGLPQAGIACGEQYF. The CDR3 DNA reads TGTGCTAGTGGTTTGCCTCAGGCGGGAATAGCGTGTGGGGAGCAGTACTTC.

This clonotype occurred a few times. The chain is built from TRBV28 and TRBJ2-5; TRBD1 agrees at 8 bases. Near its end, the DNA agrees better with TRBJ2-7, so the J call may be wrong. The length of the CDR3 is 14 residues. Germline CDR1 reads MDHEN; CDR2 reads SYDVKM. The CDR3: CASRLTGAPYEQYF. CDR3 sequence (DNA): TGTGCCAGCAGACTGACAGGGGCCCCCTACGAGCAGTACTTC.

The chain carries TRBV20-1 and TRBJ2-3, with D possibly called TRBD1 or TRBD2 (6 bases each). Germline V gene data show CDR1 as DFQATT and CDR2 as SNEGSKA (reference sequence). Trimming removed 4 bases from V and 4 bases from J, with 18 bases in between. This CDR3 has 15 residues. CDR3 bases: TGCAGTGCTATGCCGTCGGGGGCCAGGTCAGATACGCAGTATTTT. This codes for CSAMPSGARSDTQYF.

CDR3 nucleotides: TGTGCCAGCAGTTCACCAGACAGGGCCGAAGGCTACACCTTC. Translation: CASSSPDRAEGYTF. This chain joins TRBV27 and TRBJ1-2, with 7 bases identical to TRBD1. The CDR3 totals 14 residues. CDR1 and CDR2 (germline): MNHEY, SMNVEV (reference sequence). Losses at the gene ends were 4 bases for V and 8 bases for J; bases not matched to a gene: 10.

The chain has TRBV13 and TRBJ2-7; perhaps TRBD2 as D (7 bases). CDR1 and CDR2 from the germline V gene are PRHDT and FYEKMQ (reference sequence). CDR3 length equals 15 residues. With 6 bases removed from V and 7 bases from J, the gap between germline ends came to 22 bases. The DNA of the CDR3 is TGTGCCAGCAGGCCTTGGGGGCGGGGGTACAATGAGCAGTACTTC. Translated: CASRPWGRGYNEQYF.

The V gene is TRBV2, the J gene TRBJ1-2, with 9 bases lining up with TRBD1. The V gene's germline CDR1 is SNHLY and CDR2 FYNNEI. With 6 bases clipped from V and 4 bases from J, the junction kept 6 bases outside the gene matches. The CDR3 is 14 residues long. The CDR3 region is CASRAGTGLYGYTF. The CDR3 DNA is TGTGCCAGCAGGGCCGGGACAGGGCTCTATGGCTACACCTTC.